These T cell receptor beta chains were read from a single sample in a study of blood T cell repertoires in COVID-19. The assay was immunoSEQ multiplex PCR, and TCRdb's table has in-frame clones only and misses some. This sample has some 89,000 clones; approximately 87% occur once, and the top ten carry approximately 15%. The sample was peripheral blood. The receptors here all came from a human donor in a cohort sampled during active COVID-19. The CDR3 runs from the conserved cysteine through the conserved F or W. A D gene is named only where the DNA matches it firmly. Rows give clone size only sometimes, using once, few, many, or a class for an expanded clone.

abundance: once; d_gene: NA; v_gene: TRBV7-8; j_gene: TRBJ1-5; CDR3aa: CASSWRGPINQPQHF; CDR3nt: TGTGCCAGCAGCTGGCGGGGACCGATCAATCAGCCCCAGCATTTT
abundance: once; d_gene: TRBD1; v_gene: TRBV6-1; j_gene: TRBJ2-7; CDR3aa: CASSEMKTGKYHEQYF; CDR3nt: TGTGCCAGCAGTGAGATGAAGACAGGGAAATACCACGAGCAGTACTTC
abundance: NA; d_gene: TRBD1; v_gene: TRBV4-1; j_gene: TRBJ1-1; CDR3aa: CASSLSTGGPEAFF; CDR3nt: TGCGCCAGCAGCCTGAGCACAGGGGGACCTGAAGCTTTCTTT
abundance: NA; d_gene: TRBD2; v_gene: TRBV6-5; j_gene: TRBJ2-3; CDR3aa: CASGLAGAGDTQYF; CDR3nt: TGTGCCAGCGGGCTAGCGGGGGCTGGTGATACGCAGTATTTT
abundance: once; d_gene: NA; v_gene: TRBV7-9; j_gene: TRBJ1-2; CDR3aa: CASSFRSGNYGYTF; CDR3nt: TGTGCCAGCAGCTTCAGGTCGGGGAACTATGGCTACACCTTC
abundance: NA; d_gene: TRBD2; v_gene: TRBV3-1/TRBV3-2; j_gene: TRBJ2-1; CDR3aa: CASSRAISKRGSNEQFF; CDR3nt: TGTGCCAGCAGCCGCGCCATTTCCAAGCGGGGCAGCAATGAGCAGTTCTTC
abundance: NA; d_gene: TRBD1; v_gene: TRBV6-6; j_gene: TRBJ1-1; CDR3aa: CASSTGVGTEAFF; CDR3nt: TGTGCCAGCAGTACAGGGGTCGGCACTGAAGCTTTCTTT
abundance: NA; d_gene: TRBD2; v_gene: TRBV28; j_gene: TRBJ2-1; CDR3aa: CASSYVGRSYNEQFF; CDR3nt: TGTGCCAGCAGTTATGTCGGGAGGTCCTACAATGAGCAGTTCTTC
abundance: NA; d_gene: NA; v_gene: TRBV10-3; j_gene: TRBJ2-5; CDR3aa: CAISDLTSGLETQYF; CDR3nt: TGTGCCATCAGTGATCTTACTAGTGGGTTAGAGACCCAGTACTTC
abundance: NA; d_gene: TRBD2; v_gene: TRBV30; j_gene: TRBJ2-5; CDR3aa: CAWSVLDRGGTQYF; CDR3nt: TGTGCCTGGAGTGTCCTAGACCGGGGGGGGACCCAGTACTTC
abundance: NA; d_gene: NA; v_gene: TRBV5-1; j_gene: TRBJ2-2; CDR3aa: CASRPPAITGELFF; CDR3nt: TGCGCCAGCAGGCCACCCGCTATCACCGGGGAGCTGTTTTTT
abundance: NA; d_gene: TRBD1; v_gene: TRBV7-6; j_gene: TRBJ2-7; CDR3aa: CASSRGTGESEQYF; CDR3nt: TGTGCCAGCAGCCGCGGGACAGGGGAATCCGAGCAGTACTTC
abundance: NA; d_gene: TRBD2; v_gene: TRBV9; j_gene: TRBJ2-1; CDR3aa: CASSTRTSGGDEQFF; CDR3nt: TGTGCCAGCAGCACAAGGACTAGCGGGGGCGATGAGCAGTTCTTC
abundance: few; d_gene: TRBD2; v_gene: TRBV3-1/TRBV3-2; j_gene: TRBJ2-1; CDR3aa: CASRLAGGGGNEQFF; CDR3nt: TGTGCCAGCAGACTAGCGGGGGGAGGGGGCAATGAGCAGTTCTTC
abundance: NA; d_gene: TRBD1; v_gene: TRBV4-2; j_gene: TRBJ1-1; CDR3aa: CASSQGDRADTEAFF; CDR3nt: TGTGCCAGCAGCCAGGGCGACAGGGCGGACACTGAAGCTTTCTTT
abundance: NA; d_gene: NA; v_gene: TRBV4-3; j_gene: TRBJ2-5; CDR3aa: CASSQGPARGETQYF; CDR3nt: TGCGCCAGCAGCCAAGGGCCGGCTCGAGGGGAGACCCAGTACTTC
abundance: NA; d_gene: NA; v_gene: TRBV5-4; j_gene: TRBJ2-1; CDR3aa: CASSPDPSRLADEQFF; CDR3nt: TGTGCCAGCAGCCCGGACCCTAGCCGTCTTGCCGATGAGCAGTTCTTC
abundance: NA; d_gene: NA; v_gene: TRBV5-4; j_gene: TRBJ2-7; CDR3aa: CASSLELYRDEQYF; CDR3nt: TGTGCCAGCAGCTTGGAACTGTATCGGGACGAGCAGTACTTC
abundance: NA; d_gene: NA; v_gene: TRBV28; j_gene: TRBJ1-1; CDR3aa: CASSNSWTEAFF; CDR3nt: TGTGCCAGCAGTAATAGTTGGACTGAAGCTTTCTTT
abundance: NA; d_gene: NA; v_gene: TRBV6-5; j_gene: TRBJ1-1; CDR3aa: CASSYSPQGHTEAFF; CDR3nt: TGTGCCAGCAGTTACTCCCCCCAGGGCCACACTGAAGCTTTCTTT
abundance: NA; d_gene: TRBD1; v_gene: TRBV7-2; j_gene: TRBJ2-5; CDR3aa: CASSIWDRGVPQYF; CDR3nt: TGTGCCAGCAGCATCTGGGACAGGGGAGTTCCCCAGTACTTC
abundance: NA; d_gene: TRBD1; v_gene: TRBV6-2/TRBV6-3; j_gene: TRBJ2-1; CDR3aa: CASSLTGAYNEQFF; CDR3nt: TGTGCCAGCAGCCTGACAGGGGCCTACAATGAGCAGTTCTTC